Listed below are T cell receptor beta chains from one sample, sequenced in a study of cytotoxic CD8 clonotypes in ibrutinib-treated CLL. Sequencing was performed with immunoSEQ multiplex PCR; in TCRdb, only in-frame clones are kept and a portion is missing. The sample lists about 40,000 clones, approximately 70% occurring once. Sequenced here: PBMCs, sampled at disease progression, from a patient treated with ibrutinib. The receptors originated from a human donor with chronic lymphocytic leukemia. Each CDR3 is given with its conserved first and last residue. Each record gives: V gene, CDR3 protein.

TRBV11-2,CASSSQGASYEQYF
TRBV2,CASSFQGEGTQYF
TRBV4-2,CASSQRTGTYEQYF
TRBV9,CASSGPQETQYF
TRBV6-1,CASSEGRGLHQYF
TRBV10-1,CASSDADSSYNEQFF
TRBV4-1,CASSQDEWGGVDTQYF
TRBV30,CAWVRGNEQFF
TRBV5-4,CASSPPEGGSYNEQFF
TRBV7-2,CASRRGTDTEAFF
TRBV5-8,CASSSDFGGRDGYTF
TRBV11-2,CASSQVSKGRRAGYTF
TRBV6-4,CASSDSKRESNEQFF
TRBV6-5,CASSLTGAGYTEAFF
TRBV15,CATSRDLEYTEAFF
TRBV6-4,CASSEEAGSTDTQYF
TRBV11-2,CASSLDSGGAWDIQYF